This T cell receptor (beta chain) stems from a study of cytomegalovirus exposure and HLA in healthy donors. Study-level information: Genetic ancestry analysis placed approximately 79% of the 398 donors that were genotyped in the Caucasian-associated cluster.

V was clipped by 8 bases and J by 3 bases; unmatched bases: 5. The germline V gene encodes CDR1 MNHEY and CDR2 SMNVEV (reference sequence). The CDR3 sequence is 14 residues long. As concerns this clone: Its antigen is currently unknown.

The study's findings and limits: Researchers reported in a later analysis that common viral pathogens appeared linked to several top clusters. Among immune exposure information, only CMV serostatus was available.

The PCR ran on 60 Vbeta and 13 Jbeta primers. The assay was immunoSEQ multiplex PCR, and TCRdb's table has in-frame clones only and misses some. Of 150,000 to 200,000 clones listed, about 88% are singletons. This receptor was identified in a girl in the first two years of life in good health and CMV-seronegative. Input material: PBMCs. The chain recombines TRBV27 with TRBJ2-4; 9 bases match TRBD2. The CDR3 bases are TGTGCCAGCGCGGGGGGGTATGGCAAAAACATTCAGTACTTC. Its protein product is CASAGGYGKNIQYF.